This T cell receptor beta chain came from a study of OX40 agonist ivuxolimab in advanced cancers. Looking at the study overall: The group had a mean age of approximately 60 years, ranged from about 20 to 79, and was around 86% male. Eligibility admitted prior anti-PD-1, anti-PD-L1 or anti-CTLA-4 therapy; approximately 40% had some. Whole-study results and caveats: The work left the antigen specificity of expanded peripheral T cells undetermined. CD8+ T cells (on average) carried more expanded clones than CD4+ T cells.

V trimming: 6 bases; J trimming: 12 bases; junction bases outside the gene matches: 13. CDR1 SQVTM and CDR2 ANQGSEA come from the germline V gene. The CDR3 has 13 residues. Using immunoSEQ multiplex PCR, the repertoire was profiled, and TCRdb retains in-frame clones only, with some absent. The data hold about 77,000 clones, with around 80% observed a single time. The count of this clone is one. The antigen is undetermined. The receptor comes from an adult with an advanced solid tumor such as melanoma, head and neck, liver or kidney cancer. This specimen was CD4+ or CD8+ T cells sorted from blood, taken in a trial of the OX40 agonist ivuxolimab. The J gene is TRBJ1-3, the V gene TRBV29-1, with TRBD1 matching 8 bases. CDR3 in DNA: TGCAGCGTAGCCCCGGACAGGGAACGGTTCATATATTTT. Translating it yields CSVAPDRERFIYF.